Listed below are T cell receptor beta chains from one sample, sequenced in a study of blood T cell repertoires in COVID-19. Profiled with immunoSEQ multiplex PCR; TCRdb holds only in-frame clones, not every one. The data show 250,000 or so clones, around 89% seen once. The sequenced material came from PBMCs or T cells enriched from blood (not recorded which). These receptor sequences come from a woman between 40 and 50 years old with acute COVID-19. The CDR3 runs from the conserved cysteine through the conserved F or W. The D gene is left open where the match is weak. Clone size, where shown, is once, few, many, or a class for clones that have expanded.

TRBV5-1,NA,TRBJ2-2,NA,CASSLESSAGGELFF,TGCGCCAGCAGCTTGGAGTCTAGCGCCGGCGGGGAGCTGTTTTTT
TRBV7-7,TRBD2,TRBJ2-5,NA,CASSQAGGNQETQYF,TGTGCTAGCAGCCAAGCGGGAGGGAACCAAGAGACCCAGTACTTC
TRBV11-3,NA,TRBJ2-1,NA,CASSPELAGTNEQFF,TGTGCCAGCAGTCCCGAACTAGCTGGGACCAATGAGCAGTTCTTC
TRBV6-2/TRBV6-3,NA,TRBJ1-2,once,CASSYAGIHGYTF,TGTGCCAGCAGTTATGCGGGGATCCATGGCTACACCTTC
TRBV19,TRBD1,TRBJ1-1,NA,CASSIDRDRRGSTEAFF,TGTGCCAGTAGTATAGATCGGGACAGGAGGGGAAGCACTGAAGCTTTCTTT
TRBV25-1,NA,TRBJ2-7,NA,CASSGNSGSYEQYF,TGTGCCAGCAGTGGAAACTCAGGGTCCTACGAGCAGTACTTC
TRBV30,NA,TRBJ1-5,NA,CAWSQGKEGQPQHF,TGTGCCTGGAGTCAGGGCAAGGAGGGTCAGCCCCAGCATTTT
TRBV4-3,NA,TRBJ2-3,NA,CASSQDPYLTSSTDTQYF,TGCGCCAGCAGCCAAGACCCGTATTTAACATCTAGCACAGATACGCAGTATTTT
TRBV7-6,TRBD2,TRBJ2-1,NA,CASSLVGRGALSYNEQFF,TGTGCCAGCAGCTTAGTGGGGCGGGGGGCTCTCTCCTACAATGAGCAGTTCTTC
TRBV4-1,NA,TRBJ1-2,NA,CASSQAQGWRAGYTF,TGCGCCAGCAGCCAAGCACAGGGATGGCGGGCTGGCTACACCTTC
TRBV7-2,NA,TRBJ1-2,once,CASSLRIETYGYTF,TGTGCCAGCAGCTTGCGAATCGAGACATATGGCTACACCTTC
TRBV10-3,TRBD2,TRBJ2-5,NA,CAISSLAGAQETQYF,TGTGCCATCAGTTCCCTAGCGGGGGCACAAGAGACCCAGTACTTC
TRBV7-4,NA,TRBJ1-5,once,CASRGGPGRTLPQHF,TGTGCCAGCAGGGGGGGTCCAGGGAGAACATTACCCCAGCATTTT
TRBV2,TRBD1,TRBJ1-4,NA,CASSVLGQGREKLFF,TGTGCCAGCAGTGTTTTAGGACAGGGAAGAGAAAAACTGTTTTTT
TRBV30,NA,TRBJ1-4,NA,CAWSPLSGGSNEKLFF,TGTGCCTGGAGTCCGTTGTCTGGAGGGTCTAATGAAAAACTGTTTTTT
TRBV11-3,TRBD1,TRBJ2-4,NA,CASSLGQRNIQYF,TGTGCCAGCAGCTTGGGACAGCGAAACATTCAGTACTTC
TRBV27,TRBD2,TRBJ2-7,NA,CASSFASGGIYEQYF,TGTGCCAGCAGTTTCGCCAGCGGGGGTATCTACGAGCAGTACTTC
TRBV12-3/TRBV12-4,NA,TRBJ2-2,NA,CASSLINTGELFF,TGTGCCAGCAGTTTAATAAACACCGGGGAGCTGTTTTTT
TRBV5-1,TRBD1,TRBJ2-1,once,CASSTGTGVSGIDEQFF,TGCGCCAGCAGCACCGGGACAGGGGTGTCGGGAATCGATGAGCAGTTCTTC
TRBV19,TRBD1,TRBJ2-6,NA,CASSGTGLGANVLTF,TGTGCCAGTAGTGGGACAGGGTTAGGGGCCAACGTCCTGACTTTC
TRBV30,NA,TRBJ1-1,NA,CAWTVFTEAFF,TGTGCCTGGACGGTCTTCACTGAAGCTTTCTTT
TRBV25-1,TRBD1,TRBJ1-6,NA,CASSRMGQGFSPLHF,TGTGCCAGCAGTAGGATGGGACAGGGGTTTTCACCCCTCCACTTT
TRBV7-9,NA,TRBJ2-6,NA,CASSSTAGANVLTF,TGTGCCAGCAGCTCGACAGCTGGGGCCAACGTCCTGACTTTC
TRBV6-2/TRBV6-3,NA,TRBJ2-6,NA,CASSPPSGANVLTF,TGTGCCAGCAGCCCCCCGTCTGGGGCCAACGTCCTGACTTTC
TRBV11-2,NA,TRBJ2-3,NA,CASSLRGSGTDTQYF,TGTGCCAGCAGCTTGAGGGGGAGTGGCACAGATACGCAGTATTTT
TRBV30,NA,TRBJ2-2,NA,CAWSVVQAHGELFF,TGTGCCTGGAGTGTGGTACAGGCCCACGGGGAGCTGTTTTTT
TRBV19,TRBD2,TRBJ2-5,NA,CASSQSGLAGIQETQYF,TGTGCCAGTAGTCAATCGGGACTAGCGGGGATACAAGAGACCCAGTACTTC
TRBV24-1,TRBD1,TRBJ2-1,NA,CATSDFKGAWYNEQFF,TGTGCCACCAGTGATTTTAAGGGGGCCTGGTACAATGAGCAGTTCTTC
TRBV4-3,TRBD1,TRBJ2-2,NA,CASSQGTGGPGELFF,TGCGCCAGCAGCCAGGGGACAGGGGGGCCCGGGGAGCTGTTTTTT
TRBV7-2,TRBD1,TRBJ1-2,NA,CASSFYRQGTQGYTF,TGTGCCAGCAGCTTCTACCGACAGGGTACGCAAGGCTACACCTTC
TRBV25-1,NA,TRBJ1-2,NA,CASSEPVLMSGNGYTF,TGTGCCAGCAGTGAACCGGTTCTAATGTCAGGGAATGGCTACACCTTC
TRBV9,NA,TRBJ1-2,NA,CASSSRGNYGYTF,TGTGCCAGCAGCTCAAGGGGTAACTATGGCTACACCTTC
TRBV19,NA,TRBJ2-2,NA,CASSMAALNTGELFF,TGTGCCAGTAGTATGGCGGCGCTGAACACCGGGGAGCTGTTTTTT
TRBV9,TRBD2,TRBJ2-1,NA,CASSPRTSAYNEQFF,TGTGCCAGCAGCCCCCGGACTAGCGCCTACAATGAGCAGTTCTTC
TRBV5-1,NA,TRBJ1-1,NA,CASRQTVNTEAFF,TGCGCCAGCAGACAGACAGTGAACACTGAAGCTTTCTTT
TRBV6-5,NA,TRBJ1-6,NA,CASRGDIYNSPLHF,TGTGCCAGCAGAGGGGACATATATAATTCACCCCTCCACTTT
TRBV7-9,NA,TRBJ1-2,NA,CASSLGQGFYGYTF,TGTGCCAGCAGCTTAGGGCAGGGCTTCTATGGCTACACCTTC
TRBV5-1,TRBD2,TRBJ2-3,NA,CASSLGSLAGSTDTQYF,TGCGCCAGCAGCTTGGGATCCCTAGCGGGTAGCACAGATACGCAGTATTTT
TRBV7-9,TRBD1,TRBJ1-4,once,CASSHGTGDEKLFF,TGTGCCAGCAGCCATGGGACAGGGGATGAAAAACTGTTTTTT
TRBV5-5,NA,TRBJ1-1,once,CASRGGSQNTEAFF,TGTGCCAGCCGGGGGGGCAGCCAGAACACTGAAGCTTTCTTT
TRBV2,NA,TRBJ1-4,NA,CASSEARSEKLFF,TGTGCCAGCAGTGAAGCGCGGTCTGAAAAACTGTTTTTT
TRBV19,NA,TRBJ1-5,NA,CASSSGSGNQPQHF,TGTGCCAGCTCGTCAGGGTCGGGCAATCAGCCCCAGCATTTT
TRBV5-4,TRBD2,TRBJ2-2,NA,CASSEGTRNTGELFF,TGTGCCAGCAGCGAAGGGACTAGGAACACCGGGGAGCTGTTTTTT
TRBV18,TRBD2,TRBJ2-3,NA,CASSLGLDTDTQYF,TGTGCCAGCTCACTGGGACTAGACACAGATACGCAGTATTTT
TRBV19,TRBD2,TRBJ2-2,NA,CASSFRLAGPLVGNTGELFF,TGTGCCAGTAGTTTTAGACTAGCGGGGCCCTTGGTGGGAAACACCGGGGAGCTGTTTTTT
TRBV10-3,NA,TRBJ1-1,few,CATRRGNTEAFF,TGTGCCACCCGAAGGGGCAACACTGAAGCTTTCTTT
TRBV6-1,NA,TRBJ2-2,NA,CASSETAINTGELFF,TGTGCCAGCAGTGAGACAGCAATCAACACCGGGGAGCTGTTTTTT
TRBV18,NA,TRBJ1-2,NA,CASSPIVDSLYGYTF,TGTGCCAGCTCACCCATTGTTGATAGTCTCTATGGCTACACCTTC
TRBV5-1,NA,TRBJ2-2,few,CASSLDRNTGELFF,TGCGCCAGCAGCTTGGACAGAAACACCGGGGAGCTGTTTTTT
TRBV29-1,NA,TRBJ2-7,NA,CSAGGLRFGNEQYF,TGCAGCGCTGGCGGCTTAAGATTCGGTAACGAGCAGTACTTC
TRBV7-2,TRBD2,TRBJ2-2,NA,CASSLLRGRGELFF,TGTGCCAGCAGCCTCTTGCGGGGGAGAGGGGAGCTGTTTTTT